The T cell receptor (beta chain) under discussion was sequenced for a study of shared clonotypes between healthy human individuals (dated by TCRdb to 2018 to 2020). About the full investigation: The cohort included a few men and a couple of women between 18 and 49 years of age. Per donor, leukapheresis produced somewhere between about 0.94 and 10 billion PBMCs. For each donor, CD4 naive and CD4 memory were each run on three plates, CD8 naive on two plates, and CD8 memory on one plate. To estimate repertoire size and how much clonotype sharing occurs between individuals, the study deeply sequenced the blood TCR repertoires of five healthy adults. Different laboratories and diverse techniques were used to prepare libraries and sequence TCR repertoires, to increase sequencing depth and limit assay-specific biases.

Summary of the overall study and its limitations: Rarefaction of sorted-subset datasets indicated incomplete sequencing despite the large sequencing depth. Sampling was restricted to blood, and TCR repertoires in tissues likely differ from the TCR repertoires found in blood. Because the study included only a small number of donors, the genetic and exposure-history diversity represented was limited. Naive subsets generally had larger estimated clonotype richness than memory subsets did. Across four donors, roughly 5.1% of naive CD4, approximately 3.6% of naive CD8, 2% to 2.5% of memory CD4, and around 0.4% of memory CD8 clonotypes were shared. Pairwise subsampling indicated that sequencing depth was expected to affect the degree of clonotype sharing among donors. Higher generation probabilities were observed for clonotypes shared by all four sorted-subset donors than for non-shared clonotypes.

CD8 naive samples consisted of CD45RO-negative cells that were positively selected for CCR7, yielding a CD45RA+CCR7+ population without TemRA cells. The donors were healthy, HIV-negative adults with no recently reported acute infections or vaccinations. Only Caucasian adults living in Nashville, Tennessee, USA were represented among the donors. Blood was obtained by leukapheresis, after which PBMCs were separated by Ficoll-Histopaque density gradient centrifugation and cryopreserved in liquid nitrogen vapor phase. Analytical flow cytometry was used to check the purity and quantity of every magnetically sorted T cell population. Each sorted fraction had its genomic DNA isolated and then quantified by UV absorbance on a Nanodrop 2000c. V was cut back by 3 bases and J by 3 bases, leaving a gap of 8 bases between them. From the cysteine through the phenylalanine, the CDR3 covers 12 amino acids. Solely the CDR3 DNA is kept, with 36 bases framed from the first base. CDR1 SQVTM and CDR2 ANQGSEA are derived from the germline V gene.

TCR CDR3 regions were amplified from genomic DNA by multiplex PCR using the deep immunoSEQ assay. Extracted genomic DNA from each cell subset was distributed evenly across all wells of several immunoSEQ 96-well plates, and each plate was treated as a replicate. For sorted subsets, around 200 ng genomic DNA, equal to 30,000 to 35,000 T cell genomes, was loaded into each replicate PCR. The purified libraries were quantified using a Qubit 3.0 fluorometer, sized with a Bioanalyzer 2100, and then quantified again using the KAPA Library Quantification kit. Each immunoSEQ 96-well plate was sequenced on its own single-read 150-cycle Illumina NextSeq 550 flow cell. On the authors' methods: Because only junctional sequences without quality scores were contained in the immunoSEQ output, filtering matching that applied to full-length reads could not be performed. To assign V/J genes and CDR3, sequences were annotated against IMGT germline references using PyIR, a Python wrapper for IgBLAST v1.9. Reads were filtered out if the reads had weak V/J assignments (E-value above 1e-6), no CDR3, stop codons, out-of-frame junctions, or ambiguous translated residues. A V3J clonotype was defined by an identical inferred V gene, J gene, and CDR3 amino acid sequence. The percentage overlap between two repertoires was calculated by dividing the number of shared unique clonotypes by the size of the smaller repertoire. Repertoire richness was assessed with RTK rarefaction, the Chao1 estimator, and Recon v2.1 estimates of unobserved clonotypes. Generation probabilities for all TCRbeta clonotypes obtained by the gDNA method from several donors were computed using OLGA. TCRdb retrieved this table from immuneACCESS and kept in-frame rearrangements only. Not all clones are present; in checked studies, unresolved V genes account for under half, and no reason is known for the remainder. From that table come the V and J calls and clone size; the DNA was used to work out D and trimming. The sample table lists around 2.1 million clones, more than 85% of them with a count of one. Together, the top ten hold roughly 1.7% of the sample.

Remarks on this clone: The target of this receptor is not known. Per-base quality was not reported, and no clone a single base away is much larger than it.

The chain links TRBV29-1 with TRBJ1-2; no D gene can be assigned with confidence. The sequencing input was naive CD8+ T cells from PBMCs. The cell subset or site label for this specimen denotes: CD45RA+CCR7+. The TCR sequence derives from a man aged 18-30 years in good health. Some clones in this sample may be carry-over from other donors' samples. This receptor carries the CDR3 CSVDLIDYGYTF. The DNA is TGCAGCGTTGATCTGATCGACTATGGCTACACCTTC.